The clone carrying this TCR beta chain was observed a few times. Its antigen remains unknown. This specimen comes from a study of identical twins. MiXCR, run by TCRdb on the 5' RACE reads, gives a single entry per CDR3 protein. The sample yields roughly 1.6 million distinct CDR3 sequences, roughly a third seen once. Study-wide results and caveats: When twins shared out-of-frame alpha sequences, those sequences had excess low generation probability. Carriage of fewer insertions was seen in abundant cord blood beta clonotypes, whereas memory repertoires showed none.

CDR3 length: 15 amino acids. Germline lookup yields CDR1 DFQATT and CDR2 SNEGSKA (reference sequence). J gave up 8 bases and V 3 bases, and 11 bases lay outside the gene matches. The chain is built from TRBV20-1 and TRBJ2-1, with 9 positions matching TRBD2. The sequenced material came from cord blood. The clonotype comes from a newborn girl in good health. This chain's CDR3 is CSASLAGLSYDEQFF. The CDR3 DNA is TGCAGTGCTAGTCTAGCGGGATTGTCATACGATGAGCAGTTCTTC.